These 14 T cell receptor beta chains were sequenced from one sample in a study of radiation and T cells in renal cell carcinoma. Time point meaning: baseline pretreatment blood. Treatment reported: 15 Gy SBRT to primary tumor, nephrectomy 4 weeks later. Some clones are missing from TCRdb's copy, which holds only in-frame ones; the method was immunoSEQ multiplex PCR. In the table there are approximately 110,000 clones, about four fifths of which are singletons. The sample consisted of blood, taken from a patient whose treatment included radiotherapy and nephrectomy. The receptors come from a woman aged 55-69 years with renal cell carcinoma.

This clone was counted between two and nine times. The chain carries TRBV28 and TRBJ1-1; the match to TRBD1 covers 7 bases. The junction had 4 bases not matched to a gene; V was cut back by 4 bases and J by 2 bases. The germline V gene encodes CDR1 MDHEN and CDR2 SYDVKM. This CDR3 region has 14 residues. This CDR3 reads CASSWTGFNTEAFF. The CDR3 DNA follows: TGTGCCAGCAGTTGGACAGGATTTAACACTGAAGCTTTCTTT.

This chain connects TRBV5-1 to TRBJ2-5; 10 nucleotides align to TRBD1. The CDR3 contains 15 residues. J gave up 2 bases and V 3 bases, and 4 bases lay outside the gene matches. The germline V gene has CDR1 SGHRS and CDR2 YFSETQ. The CDR3 spells CASSWTGGGQETQYF. The CDR3 bases are TGCGCCAGCAGCTGGACAGGGGGTGGGCAAGAGACCCAGTACTTC.

The V and J genes are TRBV25-1 and TRBJ1-2; no firm D call. CDR3 length: 12 residues. Germline V gene lookup returns CDR1 MGHDK and CDR2 SYGVNS. Trimming took off 2 bases at V and 5 bases at J, with 6 bases between the two ends. This CDR3 is CASSEVEYGYTF. In DNA, the CDR3 is TGTGCCAGCAGTGAAGTGGAGTATGGCTACACCTTC.

This sequence joins TRBV9 and TRBJ2-1; possibly TRBD1 for D (5 bases). V was trimmed by 3 bases and J by 3 bases, leaving 10 bases between them. This CDR3 is 14 amino acids long. Looked up from germline, CDR1 is SGDLS and CDR2 is YYNGEE. The CDR3, as DNA: TGTGCCAGCAGCGCCATAGACAGCTACAATGAGCAGTTCTTC. Translating gives CASSAIDSYNEQFF.

V usage is TRBV5-5 and J usage is TRBJ2-5, with 10 positions matching TRBD1. Germline CDR1 reads SGHKS; CDR2 reads YYEKEE (reference sequence). The V segment lost 6 bases and the J segment 5 bases; nucleotides outside the gene matches: 19. This CDR3 is 18 amino acids long. The CDR3 is CASILDGTGAVMSETQYF. The DNA of the CDR3 is TGTGCCAGCATCCTGGACGGGACAGGGGCAGTAATGTCCGAGACCCAGTACTTC. Full variable domain (rest looked up from reference TRBV5-5 and TRBJ2-5): DAGVTQSPTHLIKTRGQQVTLRCSPISGHKSVSWYQQVLGQGPQFIFQYYEKEERGRGNFPDRFSARQFPNYSSELNVNALLLGDSALYLCASILDGTGAVMSETQYFGPGTRLLVL.

This clone showed up just a few times. The V call is TRBV28, the J call TRBJ1-1; D is undetermined. Germline CDR1 reads MDHEN; CDR2 reads SYDVKM. V was pared by 4 bases and J by 4 bases, with 7 bases between. CDR3 length: 12 amino acids. CDR3 DNA: TGTGCCAGCAGTTCCTCCAGCACTGAAGCTTTCTTT. Protein: CASSSSSTEAFF. The whole variable domain, remainder taken from reference TRBV28 and TRBJ1-1, is DVKVTQSSRYLVKRTGEKVFLECVQDMDHENMFWYRQDPGLGLRLIYFSYDVKMKEKGDIPEGYSVSREKKERFSLILESASTNQTSMYLCASSSSSTEAFFGQGTRLTVV.

This clone was detected a few times. V usage is TRBV29-1 and J usage is TRBJ1-1, with TRBD1 as a possible D gene (6 bases). The V and J ends lost 7 bases and 4 bases respectively, with 16 bases between them. The CDR3 contains 13 residues. The germline CDR1 and CDR2 sequences are SQVTM and ANQGSEA. The CDR3 region has the DNA TGCAGCGCACGAACGGGGGGCACCACTGAAGCTTTCTTT. It yields the protein CSARTGGTTEAFF. Together with reference TRBV29-1 and TRBJ1-1, the CDR3 gives the full variable domain: SAVISQKPSRDICQRGTSLTIQCQVDSQVTMMFWYRQQPGQSLTLIATANQGSEATYESGFVIDKFPISRPNLTFSTLTVSNMSPEDSSIYLCSARTGGTTEAFFGQGTRLTVV.

This clone turned up a few times. The chain carries TRBV7-2 and TRBJ1-1; unclear D gene. Trimming left V 2 bases short and J 0 bases short, with 4 bases between. Looked up from germline, CDR1 is SGHTA and CDR2 is FQGNSA. The length of the CDR3 is 13 residues. Here the CDR3 DNA reads TGTGCCAGCAGCTTAAGGATGAACACTGAAGCTTTCTTT. It yields the protein CASSLRMNTEAFF.

The sample holds a few counts of this clone. The chain couples TRBV27 to TRBJ2-7; 10 bases are a match to TRBD1. Germline V gene lookup returns CDR1 MNHEY and CDR2 SMNVEV (reference sequence). The V gene end was trimmed by 8 bases and the J gene end by 2 bases; junction bases not matched to a gene: 3. This CDR3 comprises 13 residues. The CDR3 sequence is CASGTGDTYEQYF. DNA for the CDR3: TGTGCCAGCGGGACAGGGGATACCTACGAGCAGTACTTC.

The chain is built from TRBV4-1 and TRBJ1-5; D remains unclear. The CDR3 is 16 amino acids. Trimming took off 1 base at V and 0 bases at J, with 10 bases between the two ends. Germline V gene sequence: CDR1 MGHRA, CDR2 YSYEKL. The CDR3 coding sequence is TGCGCCAGCAGCCAAGGAGCCGTCGATAGCAATCAGCCCCAGCATTTT. Translated: CASSQGAVDSNQPQHF.

The chain recombines TRBV14 with TRBJ2-2; possible D gene TRBD1, 6 bases. Germline V gene sequence: CDR1 SGHDN, CDR2 FVKESK. The CDR3 runs 16 residues. V lost 6 bases and J lost 7, with 21 bases in between. Written as DNA, the CDR3 is TGTGCCAGCAGAGGGACAACAGGTTTTGTCGACGGGGAGCTGTTTTTT. Translated: CASRGTTGFVDGELFF.

Only one count was recorded for this clone. The chain's CDR3 is CATQAPPGTGIYEQYF. The CDR3 bases are TGTGCCACCCAAGCCCCCCCCGGGACAGGGATCTACGAGCAGTACTTC. The chain has TRBV28 and TRBJ2-7; 9 nucleotides align to TRBD1. The CDR3 consists of 16 residues. Looked up from germline, CDR1 is MDHEN and CDR2 is SYDVKM. After removal of 10 bases from V and 3 bases from J, the junction contained 16 bases not matched to a gene.

The chain recombines TRBV18 with TRBJ1-1; D unresolved. CDR1 is KGHSH, CDR2 LQKENI, per germline. The CDR3 is made up of 14 amino acids. V shed 2 bases and J shed 1 base, with 8 bases lying between them. CDR3 DNA sequence: TGTGCCAGCTCACCAGCAGTAGGGAACACTGAAGCTTTCTTT. Encoded protein: CASSPAVGNTEAFF. Looking up the rest from reference TRBV18 and TRBJ1-1 gives the full variable domain: NAGVMQNPRHLVRRRGQEARLRCSPMKGHSHVYWYRQLPEEGLKFMVYLQKENIIDESGMPKERFSAEFPKEGPSILRIQQVVRGDSAAYFCASSPAVGNTEAFFGQGTRLTVV.

This clone was observed a handful of times. The chain joins TRBV6-5 to TRBJ1-1; the D is unclear. The CDR3 consists of 11 residues. V dropped 2 bases and J dropped 10 bases, with 8 bases sitting between them. Looked up from germline, CDR1 is MNHEY and CDR2 is SVGAGI. The CDR3: CASSYRGRAFF. The CDR3 DNA reads as TGTGCCAGCAGTTACCGGGGAAGAGCTTTCTTT.